This T cell receptor beta chain was sequenced in a study of blood T cell repertoires in COVID-19. The wider study: There were acute and convalescent COVID-19 samples, and they came from the United States, Italy and Spain.

V was pared by 7 bases and J by 8 bases, with 17 bases between. This CDR3 contains 13 residues. Germline V gives CDR1 SGHTA, CDR2 FQGNSA. As processed by the authors: Amplification from reference gene primers served as the basis for estimated nucleated cell counts. Assay used: immunoSEQ multiplex PCR; TCRdb lists only in-frame clones, some missing. From that table come the V and J calls and clone size; the DNA was used to work out D and trimming. The repertoire holds 75,000 to 90,000 clones, with 80% as singletons. This chain links TRBV7-2 with TRBJ2-5; possibly TRBD2 for D (6 bases). The receptor was isolated from an older woman with acute or convalescent COVID-19. What was sequenced was peripheral blood. The CDR3 DNA sequence: TGTGCCAGCACCTTCGCGAGGGAGGATACCCAGTACTTC. It translates to CASTFAREDTQYF.